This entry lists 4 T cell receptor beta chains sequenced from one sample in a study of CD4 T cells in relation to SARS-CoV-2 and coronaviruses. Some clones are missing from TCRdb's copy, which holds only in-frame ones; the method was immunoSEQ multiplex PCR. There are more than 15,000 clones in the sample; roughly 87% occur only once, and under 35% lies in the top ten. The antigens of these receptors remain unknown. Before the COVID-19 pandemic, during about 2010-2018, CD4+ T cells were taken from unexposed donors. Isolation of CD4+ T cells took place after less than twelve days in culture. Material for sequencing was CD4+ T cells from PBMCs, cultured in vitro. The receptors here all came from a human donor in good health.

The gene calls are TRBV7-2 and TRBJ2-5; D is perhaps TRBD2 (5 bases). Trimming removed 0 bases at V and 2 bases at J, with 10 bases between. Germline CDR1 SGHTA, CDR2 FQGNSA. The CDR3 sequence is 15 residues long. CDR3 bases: TGTGCCAGCAGCTTAGCGGCTAGCAGACAAGAGACCCAGTACTTC. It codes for CASSLAASRQETQYF.

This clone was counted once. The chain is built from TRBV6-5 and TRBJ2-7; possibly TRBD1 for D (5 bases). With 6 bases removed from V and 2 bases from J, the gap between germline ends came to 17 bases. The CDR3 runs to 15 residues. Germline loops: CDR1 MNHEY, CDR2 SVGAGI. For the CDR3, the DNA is TGTGCCAGCAGGACGCCCAAGGGGTTGACCTACGAGCAGTACTTC. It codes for CASRTPKGLTYEQYF.

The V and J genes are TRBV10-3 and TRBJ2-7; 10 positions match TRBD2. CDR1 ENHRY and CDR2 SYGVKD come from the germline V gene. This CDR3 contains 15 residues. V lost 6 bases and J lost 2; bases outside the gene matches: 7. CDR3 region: CAISTGTSEAYEQYF. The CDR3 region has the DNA TGTGCCATCAGCACCGGGACTAGCGAAGCCTACGAGCAGTACTTC.

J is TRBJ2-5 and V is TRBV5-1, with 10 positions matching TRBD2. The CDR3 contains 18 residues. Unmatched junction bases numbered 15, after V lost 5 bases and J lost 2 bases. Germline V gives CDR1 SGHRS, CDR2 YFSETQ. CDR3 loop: CASRPGAGGPRKQETQYF. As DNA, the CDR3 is TGCGCCAGCAGGCCGGGAGCGGGAGGGCCTAGAAAACAAGAGACCCAGTACTTC.